These 27 T cell receptor beta chains share one sample of origin, sequenced in a study of vaccination effects on CD4 cells after COVID-19. Their antigens remain unidentified. Generated by immunoSEQ multiplex PCR, the TCRdb table keeps only in-frame clones and is missing some. In the table there are tens of thousands of clones, 70% to 85% of which are singletons. Sequencing followed a ViraFEST assay step that expanded antigen-specific CD4+ T cells with viral peptide pools. Subsequent to a culture period of under twelve days, CD4+ T cells were isolated. The cohort was immunized with two doses of either the BNT162b2 or mRNA-1273 vaccine. The sequencing here drew on CD4+ T cells from PBMCs cultured with HCoV-NL63 spike peptides, taken after COVID-19 vaccination. The receptor source for this set is a human donor who received a COVID-19 vaccine. Some clones in this sample may be carry-over from other donors' samples.

This clone was found a few times. V gene TRBV16 combines with J gene TRBJ2-7; D is unclear. V was clipped by 6 bases and J by 1 base, with 7 bases between them. This CDR3 has 12 residues. Per germline, CDR1 KGHSY and CDR2 FQNENV. Written as DNA, the CDR3 is TGTGCCAGCAGTCTTACTTCCTACGAGCAGTACGTC. As protein: CASSLTSYEQYV.

The chain employs TRBV28 and TRBJ2-7; perhaps TRBD2 as D (5 bases). Deletions cut 6 bases from V and 4 bases from J, with 13 bases between. The CDR3 has 13 amino acids. The germline V gene encodes CDR1 MDHEN and CDR2 SYDVKM. The CDR3 coding sequence is TGTGCCAGCAGCGAGAGGGTCAGGTACGAGCAGTACGTC. Translated: CASSERVRYEQYV.

This chain uses TRBV13 with TRBJ1-5; D gene uncertain. V was trimmed by 3 bases and J by 2 bases, leaving 5 bases between them. This CDR3 region has 13 residues. CDR1 PRHDT and CDR2 FYEKMQ come from the germline V gene (reference sequence). The CDR3 nucleotides read TGTGCCAGCAGCTTCGGGGGCAATCAGCCCCAGCATTTT. This gives the protein CASSFGGNQPQHF.

The V and J genes are TRBV9 and TRBJ2-2, with D uncertain. Germline V gene sequence: CDR1 SGDLS, CDR2 YYNGEE. V was trimmed by 2 bases and J by 7 bases, leaving 6 bases between them. This CDR3 region has 12 residues. The CDR3 loop reads CASSVGDGELFF. The CDR3 DNA follows: TGTGCCAGCAGCGTCGGCGACGGGGAGCTGTTTTTT.

CDR3 DNA: TGTGCCAGCAGGCCGACTAGCGGGGGCACAGATACGCAGTATTTT. Its translation is CASRPTSGGTDTQYF. The rearrangement joins TRBV6-1 to TRBJ2-3, with TRBD2 matching 11 bases. J was trimmed by 1 base and V by 6 bases; bases with no gene match: 3. The CDR3 contains 15 residues. Germline V gene lookup returns CDR1 MNHNS and CDR2 SASEGT.

This chain connects TRBV6-1 to TRBJ2-5, with TRBD2 identical over 8 bases. This CDR3 comprises 17 residues. The V gene's germline CDR1 is MNHNS and CDR2 SASEGT. V gave up 4 bases and J gave up 5 bases; unmatched junction bases: 15. The DNA for the CDR3 is TGTGCCAGCAGTGTCCGATCTAGCCGGGGGGGGGTGGAGACCCAGTACTTC. Encoded protein: CASSVRSSRGGVETQYF.

The chain uses TRBV7-2 and TRBJ2-1; TRBD2 matches 11 bases. Trimming removed 4 bases from V and 3 bases from J; junction bases left unmatched: 2. The CDR3 runs to 15 residues. Germline lookup yields CDR1 SGHTA and CDR2 FQGNSA. The CDR3 sequence is CASSSGTSGYNEQFF. CDR3 in DNA: TGTGCCAGCAGCTCGGGGACTAGCGGCTACAATGAGCAGTTCTTC.

This chain connects TRBV6-2 or TRBV6-3 to TRBJ1-4; 7 nucleotides line up with TRBD1. V was clipped by 4 bases and J by 8 bases; unmatched bases: 7. Germline values: CDR1 MNHEY, CDR2 SVGEGT. The CDR3 has 14 amino acids. Here the CDR3 reads CASSSNRGEEKLFF. The CDR3 nucleotides read TGTGCCAGCAGTTCGAACAGGGGAGAGGAAAAACTGTTTTTT.

The J gene is TRBJ2-3, the V gene TRBV6-5; tentatively, D is TRBD1 (6 bases). CDR3 length: 15 residues. Germline-derived CDR1 and CDR2 are MNHEY and SVGAGI. V was trimmed by 8 bases and J by 5 bases, leaving 20 bases between them. CDR3 sequence (DNA): TGTGCCAGCTGGAGGACAGTCGTAATGGTAGATACGCAGTATTTT. It yields the protein CASWRTVVMVDTQYF.

The chain links TRBV7-3 to TRBJ2-3, with D possibly called TRBD1 or TRBD2 (6 bases each). The V gene's germline CDR1 is SGHTA and CDR2 FQGTGA. Between the trimmed V and J ends, which lost 2 bases and 5 bases, there was a span of 14 bases. The CDR3 is 15 residues long. CDR3 sequence reads: CASSLGGRNLDTQYF. The DNA for the CDR3 is TGTGCCAGCAGCTTAGGGGGGCGCAATCTAGATACGCAGTATTTT.

J is TRBJ2-7 and V is TRBV6-5, with TRBD1 identical over 8 bases. Losses at the gene ends were 5 bases for V and 10 bases for J; bases not matched to a gene: 10. Germline V gene data show CDR1 as MNHEY and CDR2 as SVGAGI. This CDR3 is 13 amino acids long. The CDR3 nucleotides read TGTGCCAGCAGTCTAGGACAGGGTGTAACCCAGTACGTC. Its protein is CASSLGQGVTQYV.

The genes are TRBV6-5 and TRBJ1-1; 7 positions agree with TRBD1. The V segment lost 5 bases and the J segment 5 bases; nucleotides outside the gene matches: 8. The CDR3 runs 14 residues. Germline-derived CDR1 and CDR2 are MNHEY and SVGAGI. CDR3 sequence: CASSRGGRGTEAFF. Here the CDR3 DNA reads TGTGCCAGCAGTAGAGGGGGCAGGGGGACTGAAGCTTTCTTT.

The chain carries TRBV27 and TRBJ1-3; TRBD1 aligns across 7 bases. V dropped 5 bases and J dropped 14; count of bases not matched to a gene: 15. Germline V gives CDR1 MNHEY, CDR2 SMNVEV (reference sequence). The CDR3 is 14 residues long. Here the CDR3 reads CASSPKYRGSSLYF. For the CDR3, the DNA is TGTGCCAGCAGTCCAAAGTACAGGGGTAGCTCCCTATATTTT.

V is TRBV5-1 and J is TRBJ2-4; D not certain. Germline V gives CDR1 SGHRS, CDR2 YFSETQ. With 1 base removed from V and 6 bases from J, the gap between germline ends came to 14 bases. The length of the CDR3 is 15 residues. CDR3 bases: TGCGCCAGCAGCTTGCAACCCCTGTCGGGAAACATTCAGTACTTC. This encodes CASSLQPLSGNIQYF.

The rearrangement links TRBV2 to TRBJ2-2, with 8 nucleotides matching TRBD2. CDR1 and CDR2 (germline): SNHLY, FYNNEI. This CDR3 has 14 residues. V shed 7 bases and J 4 bases; nucleotides not matched to a gene: 5. CDR3 loop: CASNERGSTGELFF. The CDR3 nucleotides read TGTGCCAGCAATGAGCGGGGGAGCACCGGGGAGCTGTTTTTT.

J is TRBJ2-5 and V is TRBV19; D may be TRBD2 (6 bases). V was trimmed by 3 bases and J by 5 bases, leaving 13 bases between them. CDR1 is LNHDA, CDR2 SQIVND, per germline (reference sequence). CDR3 length: 14 residues. The CDR3: CASSIRIGGETQYF. CDR3 nucleotides: TGTGCCAGTAGTATTCGGATCGGAGGGGAGACCCAGTACTTC. Looking up the rest from reference TRBV19 and TRBJ2-5 gives the full variable domain: DGGITQSPKYLFRKEGQNVTLSCEQNLNHDAMYWYRQDPGQGLRLIYYSQIVNDFQKGDIAEGYSVSREKKESFPLTVTSAQKNPTAFYLCASSIRIGGETQYFGPGTRLLVL.

The rearrangement uses TRBV7-2 and TRBJ1-1; 7 positions match TRBD1. CDR1 and CDR2 (germline): SGHTA, FQGNSA. The CDR3 loop spans 14 amino acids. Trimming at V came to 2 bases and at J to 7 bases, leaving 7 bases not matched to a gene. The CDR3 nucleotides read TGTGCCAGCAGCTTAAACAGGGGAAATTATGAAGCTTTCTTT. This translates into CASSLNRGNYEAFF.

This chain uses TRBV6-1 with TRBJ2-5, with D hard to call. The germline V gene has CDR1 MNHNS and CDR2 SASEGT. This CDR3 comprises 12 residues. V was clipped by 3 bases and J by 7 bases, with 9 bases between them. The DNA for the CDR3 is TGTGCCAGCAGTGAGGTCTCGGGGACCCAGTACTTC. Its translation: CASSEVSGTQYF.

This rearrangement joins TRBV24-1 to TRBJ2-3; D unclear. The V and J ends lost 7 bases and 0 bases respectively, with 10 bases between them. CDR3 length: 14 residues. Germline V gives CDR1 KGHDR, CDR2 SFDVKD. CDR3 sequence: CATSDPSSTDTQYF. CDR3 DNA sequence: TGTGCCACCAGCGACCCGTCGAGCACAGATACGCAGTATTTT.

This clone was observed a few times. This chain joins TRBV11-2 and TRBJ2-7; tentatively, D is TRBD1 (6 bases). V lost 1 base to trimming and J lost 2 bases, with 9 bases between them. CDR3 size: 14 residues. CDR1 SGHAT and CDR2 FQNNGV come from the germline V gene. The CDR3 region has the DNA TGTGCCAGCAGCTTAGTGGCAGGGGCCTACGAGCAGTACGTC. Amino acids: CASSLVAGAYEQYV.

This rearrangement joins TRBV5-1 to TRBJ2-3, with TRBD1 matching 8 bases. Trimming cost V 3 bases and J 0 bases; bases outside gene matches: 3. The CDR3 has 15 amino acids. Germline V gene lookup returns CDR1 SGHRS and CDR2 YFSETQ. The CDR3 loop reads CASSSGQASTDTQYF. In DNA, the CDR3 is TGCGCCAGCAGCTCGGGACAGGCCAGCACAGATACGCAGTATTTT. The full variable domain, rest sourced from reference TRBV5-1 and TRBJ2-3, is KAGVTQTPRYLIKTRGQQVTLSCSPISGHRSVSWYQQTPGQGLQFLFEYFSETQRNKGNFPGRFSGRQFSNSRSEMNVSTLELGDSALYLCASSSGQASTDTQYFGPGTRLTVL.

The chain combines TRBV5-5 with TRBJ1-3, with D maybe TRBD1 (5 bases). CDR3 size: 14 residues. V dropped 5 bases and J dropped 3 bases, with 12 bases sitting between them. CDR1 is SGHKS, CDR2 YYEKEE, per germline (reference sequence). CDR3 nucleotide sequence: TGTGCCAGCAGTATAGACAGTCATGGAAACACCATATATTTT. Amino acid sequence: CASSIDSHGNTIYF.

This clone was seen a handful of times. The chain is built from TRBV15 and TRBJ1-2; D gene uncertain. Germline CDR1 reads LNHNV; CDR2 reads YYDKDF (reference sequence). Trimming removed 0 bases from V and 5 bases from J, with 7 bases in between. The CDR3 runs to 13 residues. The chain's CDR3 is CATSRDTDYGYTF. The CDR3 nucleotides are TGTGCCACCAGCAGAGATACGGATTATGGCTACACCTTC.

The chain recombines TRBV24-1 with TRBJ2-3, with TRBD2 matching 14 bases. V was clipped by 3 bases and J by 6 bases; unmatched bases: 10. Germline V gene sequence: CDR1 KGHDR, CDR2 SFDVKD. This CDR3 spans 18 amino acids. CDR3 sequence (DNA): TGTGCCACCAGTGATATGGGACTAGCGGGGGCTTTCGGGGATACGCAGTATTTT. Translation gives CATSDMGLAGAFGDTQYF.

The rearrangement uses TRBV3-1 (or the pseudogene TRBV3-2) and TRBJ2-7, with 7 positions matching TRBD2. V was clipped by 4 bases and J by 3 bases; unmatched bases: 6. The CDR3 spans 14 residues. CDR1 and CDR2 (germline): LGHDT, YNNKEL (reference sequence). The CDR3, as DNA: TGTGCCAGCAGCCGGGCAGCGGGGCACTACGAGCAGTACTTC. This encodes CASSRAAGHYEQYF.

The chain couples TRBV6-5 to TRBJ2-2; TRBD1 matches at 9 bases. CDR1 is MNHEY and CDR2 is SVGAGI in the germline V gene. The CDR3 consists of 16 residues. J gave up 5 bases and V 2 bases, and 6 bases lay outside the gene matches. For the CDR3, the DNA is TGTGCCAGCAGTTACCACAGGGGGCAAGGTACCGGGGAGCTGTTTTTT. The encoded protein is CASSYHRGQGTGELFF.

The J gene is TRBJ1-2, the V gene TRBV6-5; no definite D call. The CDR3 runs 14 residues. Germline values: CDR1 MNHEY, CDR2 SVGAGI. V lost 2 bases and J 2 bases, leaving 9 bases between the germline ends. The CDR3 nucleotides are TGTGCCAGCAGTTACAATAGCGGAAACTATGGCTACACCTTC. This sequence encodes CASSYNSGNYGYTF.